Following are 24 T cell receptor beta chains from one sample sequenced in a study of blood T cells in healthy people across ages. A sample-barcoded 5' primer and a J-beta primer mix were used in a second PCR of about 6 to 12 cycles. One entry per CDR3 protein, called by TCRdb with MiXCR from the 5' RACE reads. Of some 800,000 distinct CDR3 sequences in the sample, around 25% were seen once. The same sample was also studied in work on T cells of mothers and their children.

The sample consisted of blood. Receptors originate from a boy aged 5-17 years in good health.

The chain is built from TRBV28 and TRBJ2-3, with 7 bases fitting TRBD1. V lost 1 base and J lost 2; bases outside the gene matches: 12. Germline CDR1 is MDHEN and CDR2 is SYDVKM. The CDR3 contains 18 residues. The CDR3 is CASSLLILQGRDTDTQYF. CDR3 DNA sequence: TGTGCCAGCAGTTTATTGATCCTACAGGGGCGCGACACAGATACGCAGTATTTT.

V and J are TRBV2 and TRBJ1-2; 10 bases line up with TRBD1. There are 19 residues in the CDR3. V trimming: 2 bases; J trimming: 6 bases; junction bases outside the gene matches: 18. CDR1 and CDR2 from the germline V gene are SNHLY and FYNNEI. The CDR3 DNA reads as TGTGCCAGCAGTGAATTCGGGGACCCCCCGCGGGACAGGGGCAATGGCTACACCTTC. Translating it yields CASSEFGDPPRDRGNGYTF.

This clonotype was seen more than once but under ten times. The V gene is TRBV12-3 or TRBV12-4, the J gene TRBJ1-1; maybe TRBD1 (6 bases). Trimming removed 6 bases at V and 1 base at J, with 12 bases between. The CDR3 has 14 amino acids. For the CDR3, the DNA is TGTGCCAGCAGCCGTGGGGGCCCGAACACTGAAGCTTTCTTT. This translates into CASSRGGPNTEAFF.

This clonotype occurred a few times. The chain has TRBV28 and TRBJ2-7; 7 nucleotides match TRBD1. V dropped 5 bases and J dropped 1; count of bases not matched to a gene: 5. This CDR3 has 14 residues. Germline CDR1 and CDR2: MDHEN and SYDVKM. The CDR3 protein is CASSKRQGSYEQYF. CDR3 DNA: TGTGCCAGCAGTAAAAGACAGGGTTCCTACGAGCAGTACTTC. The full variable domain, its missing parts supplied by reference TRBV28 and TRBJ2-7, is DVKVTQSSRYLVKRTGEKVFLECVQDMDHENMFWYRQDPGLGLRLIYFSYDVKMKEKGDIPEGYSVSREKKERFSLILESASTNQTSMYLCASSKRQGSYEQYFGPGTRLTVT.

The genes are TRBV24-1 and TRBJ2-2; no clear D gene. CDR1 and CDR2 from the germline V gene are KGHDR and SFDVKD. V was trimmed by 9 bases and J by 6 bases, leaving 7 bases between them. This CDR3 contains 11 residues. The CDR3 DNA reads TGTGCCACCTCTTCGGCCGGGGAGCTGTTTTTT. Translation gives CATSSAGELFF.

In its sample, this clonotype was seen a few times. This sequence joins TRBV7-9 and TRBJ2-3; D remains ambiguous. Looked up from germline, CDR1 is SEHNR and CDR2 is FQNEAQ (reference sequence). V dropped 0 bases and J dropped 6 bases, with 7 bases sitting between them. This CDR3 has 13 amino acids. The CDR3 loop reads CASSLAWVDTQYF. The CDR3 nucleotides are TGTGCCAGCAGCTTAGCTTGGGTGGATACGCAGTATTTT.

The table lists this clonotype with a few counts. The chain joins TRBV2 to TRBJ2-4, with D unresolved. Germline CDR1 and CDR2: SNHLY and FYNNEI. V shed 8 bases and J shed 0 bases, with 8 bases lying between them. This CDR3 contains 13 residues. In nucleotides, the CDR3 is TGTGCCAGCGAAGGTTTAGCCAAAAACATTCAGTACTTC. As protein: CASEGLAKNIQYF.

This clonotype was picked up a small number of times. The V and J genes are TRBV29-1 and TRBJ2-2; TRBD1 matches at 8 bases. There are 19 residues in the CDR3. Germline values: CDR1 SQVTM, CDR2 ANQGSEA. Unmatched junction bases numbered 19, after V lost 4 bases and J lost 3 bases. This chain's CDR3 is CSVGHPRPDRALDTGELFF. The CDR3 DNA reads as TGCAGCGTTGGCCACCCCAGACCGGACAGGGCCTTAGACACCGGGGAGCTGTTTTTT.

This clonotype turned up a few times. The rearrangement joins TRBV5-1 to TRBJ2-7; 7 bases align to TRBD1. CDR3 length equals 14 residues. V lost 6 bases and J lost 0; bases outside the gene matches: 6. Germline-derived CDR1 and CDR2 are SGHRS and YFSETQ. The CDR3: CASTLDRASYEQYF. DNA for the CDR3: TGCGCCAGCACTCTCGACAGGGCCTCCTACGAGCAGTACTTC.

The chain joins TRBV11-2 to TRBJ2-5; unclear D gene. Trimming took 6 bases from V and 5 from J, leaving 7 bases between them. This CDR3 spans 11 amino acids. Germline CDR1 SGHAT, CDR2 FQNNGV. CDR3 protein: CASRDHETQYF. The CDR3 DNA follows: TGTGCCAGCAGAGATCATGAGACCCAGTACTTC.

This clonotype has ten or more counts. The rearrangement links TRBV7-2 to TRBJ1-1, with TRBD1 identical over 9 bases. Germline values: CDR1 SGHTA, CDR2 FQGNSA. The CDR3 totals 14 residues. The V segment lost 4 bases and the J segment 2 bases; nucleotides outside the gene matches: 2. Written as DNA, the CDR3 is TGTGCCAGCAGCTGGGACAGGGCAAACACTGAAGCTTTCTTT. Protein: CASSWDRANTEAFF.

The V and J genes are TRBV10-3 and TRBJ2-3; possible D gene TRBD2, 6 bases. Per germline, CDR1 ENHRY and CDR2 SYGVKD. Trimming stripped 2 bases from V and 2 bases from J, with 8 bases between. The CDR3 length is 14 residues. Here the CDR3 reads CAISEGRDTDTQYF. CDR3 bases: TGTGCCATCAGTGAGGGGCGGGACACAGATACGCAGTATTTT.

The chain links TRBV29-1 to TRBJ2-2; D is unresolved. Germline V gene data show CDR1 as SQVTM and CDR2 as ANQGSEA. CDR3 length: 12 residues. The V gene lost 2 bases and the J gene lost 6 bases, with 7 bases spanning the gap. The DNA for the CDR3 is TGCAGCGTTGAACGGGTTCCCGGGGAGCTGTTTTTT. It translates to CSVERVPGELFF.

The chain links TRBV14 to TRBJ2-3; D is possibly TRBD1 (6 bases). This CDR3 is built from 13 residues. Trimming left V 0 bases short and J 9 bases short, with 10 bases between. The germline V gene encodes CDR1 SGHDN and CDR2 FVKESK. The CDR3 is CASSQEGGSTQYF. The DNA of the CDR3 is TGTGCCAGCAGCCAAGAAGGGGGAAGCACGCAGTATTTT.

The V and J genes are TRBV5-1 and TRBJ2-5; D may be TRBD1 (6 bases). V shed 0 bases and J shed 5 bases, with 20 bases lying between them. CDR3 length: 17 amino acids. Per the germline V gene, CDR1 is SGHRS and CDR2 is YFSETQ. CDR3 residues: CASSLAGWGRGSETQYF. The CDR3 coding sequence is TGCGCCAGCAGCTTGGCGGGCTGGGGGCGTGGGAGCGAGACCCAGTACTTC.

In this sample, this clonotype turned up once. The chain carries TRBV29-1 and TRBJ2-1; 7 nucleotides line up with TRBD1. This CDR3 is built from 14 residues. With V trimmed by 6 bases and J by 5 bases, 10 bases remained unmatched. Germline-derived CDR1 and CDR2 are SQVTM and ANQGSEA. CDR3: CSVYHRGQHNEQFF. The CDR3 DNA reads as TGCAGCGTCTACCACCGGGGACAGCACAATGAGCAGTTCTTC.

In this sample, this clonotype turned up a few times. CDR3 amino acids: CASSLVQSYNEQFF. The CDR3 nucleotides read TGCGCCAGCAGCTTGGTTCAGTCGTACAATGAGCAGTTCTTC. The chain has TRBV5-1 and TRBJ2-1, with unresolved D. V lost 0 bases and J lost 4, with 8 bases in between. From germline, CDR1 is SGHRS and CDR2 YFSETQ. The CDR3 has 14 amino acids.

The chain links TRBV21-1 to TRBJ1-2. TRBV21-1 is described as a pseudogene. The CDR3 is made up of 17 amino acids. The chain's CDR3 is CASSKELVRRWSYGYTF. For the CDR3, the DNA is TGTGCCAGCAGCAAAGAACTGGTTAGAAGGTGGAGTTATGGCTACACCTTC.

The V gene is TRBV15, the J gene TRBJ2-5; D is possibly TRBD2 (5 bases). The CDR3 covers 16 residues. The ends were cut back, 0 bases at V and 5 bases at J, with 16 bases in the middle. CDR1 is LNHNV, CDR2 YYDKDF, per germline (reference sequence). The CDR3 nucleotides read TGTGCCACCAGCAGAGATAGGACGGGGTCGGGGGAGACCCAGTACTTC. Amino acids: CATSRDRTGSGETQYF. Using reference TRBV15 and TRBJ2-5 for the parts outside the CDR3, the full variable domain is DAMVIQNPRYQVTQFGKPVTLSCSQTLNHNVMYWYQQKSSQAPKLLFHYYDKDFNNEADTPDNFQSRRPNTSFCFLDIRSPGLGDTAMYLCATSRDRTGSGETQYFGPGTRLLVL.

V usage is TRBV6-6 and J usage is TRBJ2-1; D is perhaps TRBD1 (5 bases). V was pared by 2 bases and J by 6 bases, with 11 bases between. The CDR3 runs 14 residues. Germline V gene data show CDR1 as MNHNY and CDR2 as SVGAGI (reference sequence). CDR3 sequence (DNA): TGTGCCAGCAGTTACCCCCAGGGCATCAATGAGCAGTTCTTC. Amino acids: CASSYPQGINEQFF.

The chain joins TRBV5-1 to TRBJ2-1; TRBD2 matches 8 bases. Per germline, CDR1 SGHRS and CDR2 YFSETQ. The CDR3 consists of 14 residues. Losses at the gene ends were 4 bases for V and 7 bases for J; bases not matched to a gene: 7. The CDR3, as DNA: TGCGCCAGCAGCGGTACGGGGGGGCGGAATGAGCAGTTCTTC. It specifies CASSGTGGRNEQFF.

The chain employs TRBV7-2 and TRBJ2-7; possible D gene TRBD1, 6 bases. The CDR3 has 15 residues. The V gene's germline CDR1 is SGHTA and CDR2 FQGNSA. Deletions cut 2 bases from V and 0 bases from J, with 11 bases between. For the CDR3, the DNA is TGTGCCAGCAGCTTACAGGGGACGGACTCCTACGAGCAGTACTTC. It is translated as CASSLQGTDSYEQYF.

This rearrangement joins TRBV12-3 or TRBV12-4 to TRBJ2-6; a weak D match, TRBD2 (5 bases). CDR3 length: 17 amino acids. The V end lost 5 bases, the J end lost 0 bases, and 14 bases lay between the germline ends. Here the CDR3 reads CASSPRGLGSGANVLTF. In DNA form, the CDR3 reads TGTGCCAGCAGTCCGCGAGGACTTGGCTCTGGGGCCAACGTCCTGACTTTC.

V gene TRBV4-3 combines with J gene TRBJ2-2; D could derive from TRBD1 or TRBD2 (5 bases each). The V gene lost 1 base and the J gene lost 6 bases, with 12 bases spanning the gap. This CDR3 is built from 15 residues. Germline V lookup: CDR1 LGHNA, CDR2 YSLEER. The CDR3 region has the DNA TGCGCCAGCAGCCAAGTTGAGCAGGGAGCCGGGGAGCTGTTTTTT. As protein: CASSQVEQGAGELFF.